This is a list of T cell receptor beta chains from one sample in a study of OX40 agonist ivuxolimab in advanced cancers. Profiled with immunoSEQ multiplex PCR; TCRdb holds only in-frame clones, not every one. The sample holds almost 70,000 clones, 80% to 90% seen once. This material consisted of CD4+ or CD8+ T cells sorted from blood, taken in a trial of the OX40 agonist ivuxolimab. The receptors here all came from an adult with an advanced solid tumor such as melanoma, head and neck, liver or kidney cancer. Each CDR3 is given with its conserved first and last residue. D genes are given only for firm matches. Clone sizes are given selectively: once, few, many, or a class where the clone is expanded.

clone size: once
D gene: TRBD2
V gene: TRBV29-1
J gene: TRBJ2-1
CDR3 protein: CSVVSGGFQFF
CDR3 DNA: TGCAGCGTTGTTAGCGGGGGCTTCCAGTTCTTC

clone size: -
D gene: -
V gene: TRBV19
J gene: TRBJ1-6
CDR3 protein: CASSIEGSSPLHF
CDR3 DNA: TGTGCCAGTAGTATAGAGGGAAGTTCACCCCTCCACTTT

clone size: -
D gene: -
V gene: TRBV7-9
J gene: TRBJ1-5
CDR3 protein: CASSAGQDQPQHF
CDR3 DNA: TGTGCCAGCAGCGCGGGGCAGGATCAGCCCCAGCATTTT

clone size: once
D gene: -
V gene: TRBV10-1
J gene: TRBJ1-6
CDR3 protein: CASSGGEESSPLHF
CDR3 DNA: TGCGCCAGCAGTGGAGGGGAGGAGAGTTCACCCCTCCACTTT

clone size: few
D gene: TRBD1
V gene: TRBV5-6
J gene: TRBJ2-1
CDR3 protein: CASSWDSQQFF
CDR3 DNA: TGTGCCAGCAGCTGGGACAGTCAGCAGTTCTTC

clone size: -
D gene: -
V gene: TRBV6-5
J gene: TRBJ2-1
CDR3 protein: CASSYGGVYNEQFF
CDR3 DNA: TGTGCCAGCAGTTACGGCGGGGTATACAATGAGCAGTTCTTC

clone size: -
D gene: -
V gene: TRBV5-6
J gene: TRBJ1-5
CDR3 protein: CASSADGGNQPQHF
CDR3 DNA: TGTGCCAGCAGTGCTGACGGTGGCAATCAGCCCCAGCATTTT

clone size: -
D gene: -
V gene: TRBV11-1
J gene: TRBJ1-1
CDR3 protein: CASSGPTGGNTEAFF
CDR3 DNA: TGTGCCAGCAGCGGACCCACAGGTGGGAACACTGAAGCTTTCTTT

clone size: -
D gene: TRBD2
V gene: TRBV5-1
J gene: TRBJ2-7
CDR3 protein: CASSLRTWEGSEQYF
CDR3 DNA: TGCGCCAGCAGCTTGAGGACCTGGGAGGGGAGCGAGCAGTACTTC

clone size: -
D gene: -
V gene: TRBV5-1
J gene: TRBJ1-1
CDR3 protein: CASSFDWGAGTEAFF
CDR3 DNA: TGCGCCAGCAGCTTCGATTGGGGTGCCGGCACTGAAGCTTTCTTT

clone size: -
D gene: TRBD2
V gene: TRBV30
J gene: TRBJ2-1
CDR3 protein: CAWRVAGRYNEQFF
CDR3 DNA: TGTGCCTGGAGAGTAGCGGGGCGATACAATGAGCAGTTCTTC

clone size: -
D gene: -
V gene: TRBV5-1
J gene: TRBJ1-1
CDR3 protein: CASSLGTEAFF
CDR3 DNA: TGCGCCAGCAGTCTCGGGACTGAAGCTTTCTTT

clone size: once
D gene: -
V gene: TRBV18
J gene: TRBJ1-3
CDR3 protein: CASSPISGLSGNTIYF
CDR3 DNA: TGTGCCAGCTCACCTATAAGTGGACTCTCTGGAAACACCATATATTTT

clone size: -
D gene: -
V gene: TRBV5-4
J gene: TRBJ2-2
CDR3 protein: CASSSQGFDTGELFF
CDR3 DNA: TGTGCCAGCAGCAGCCAGGGGTTCGACACCGGGGAGCTGTTTTTT

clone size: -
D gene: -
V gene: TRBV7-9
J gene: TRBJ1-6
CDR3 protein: CASGTGFPPLHF
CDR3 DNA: TGTGCCAGCGGCACGGGGTTCCCACCCCTCCACTTT

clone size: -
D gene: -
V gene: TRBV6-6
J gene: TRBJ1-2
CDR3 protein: CASSETTGGYTF
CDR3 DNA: TGTGCCAGCAGTGAGACGACAGGAGGCTACACCTTC